This is a list of T cell receptor beta chains from one sample in a study of OX40 agonist ivuxolimab in advanced cancers. Assay used: immunoSEQ multiplex PCR; TCRdb lists only in-frame clones, some missing. This sample has about 73,000 clones, with roughly nine tenths found just once. The source was CD4+ or CD8+ T cells sorted from blood, collected in a trial of the OX40 agonist ivuxolimab. The receptors come from an adult with an advanced solid tumor such as melanoma, head and neck, liver or kidney cancer. Both conserved end residues are part of each CDR3. The D gene is left open where the match is weak. Only some rows state a clone size, as once, few, many or a class for expanded clones.

abundance | d_gene | j_gene | v_gene | CDR3nt | CDR3aa
. | . | TRBJ1-3 | TRBV28 | TGTGCCAGCAGTCAAGGGGACCTTGGAAACACCATATATTTT | CASSQGDLGNTIYF
. | TRBD1 | TRBJ2-5 | TRBV19 | TGTGCCAGCACAGGGACAGGGCAAGAGACCCAGTACTTC | CASTGTGQETQYF
few | . | TRBJ2-7 | TRBV9 | TGTGCCAGCAGCGTAGCTGAGAGAGTTCAGGGCTACGAGCAGTACTTC | CASSVAERVQGYEQYF
. | . | TRBJ2-6 | TRBV19 | TGTGCCAGTAGTATAGATCCTCCGGGGTCCGGCCGTCGGGCCAACGTCCTGACTTTC | CASSIDPPGSGRRANVLTF
. | . | TRBJ1-1 | TRBV11-3 | TGTGCCAGCAGCCGGGCGGCGAACACTGAAGCTTTCTTT | CASSRAANTEAFF
. | . | TRBJ1-2 | TRBV5-6 | TGTGCCAGCAGCGTAGGTGGTAGCACGACATATGGCTACACCTTC | CASSVGGSTTYGYTF
. | TRBD2 | TRBJ2-3 | TRBV7-8 | TGTGCCAGCAGCTTTCGAGCGGGAGGAGGGACAGATACGCAGTATTTT | CASSFRAGGGTDTQYF
. | TRBD2 | TRBJ2-7 | TRBV7-2 | TGTGCCAGCAGCACCGCTCTGGCGGGAGCCCTCTACGAGCAGTACTTC | CASSTALAGALYEQYF
. | . | TRBJ1-1 | TRBV9 | TGTGCCAGCAGCGTAGACCAGGGTAACACTGAAGCTTTCTTT | CASSVDQGNTEAFF
. | . | TRBJ2-1 | TRBV25-1 | TGTGCCAGCAGTGAATATACAGTTGAGCAGTTCTTC | CASSEYTVEQFF